The 29 T cell receptor beta chains reported below all come from one sample, sequenced in a study of blood T cell repertoires in COVID-19. Clones were read by immunoSEQ multiplex PCR, and TCRdb kept only the in-frame ones, dropping some. The sample shows 230,000 or so clones, over 75% of them seen only once. Input material: peripheral blood. The receptors here all came from a human donor in a cohort sampled during active COVID-19.

V gene TRBV24-1 combines with J gene TRBJ1-1; possibly TRBD1 for D (5 bases). The CDR3 runs 13 residues. In germline, CDR1 is KGHDR, CDR2 SFDVKD. Trimming removed 5 bases at V and 4 bases at J, with 10 bases between. The CDR3 loop reads CATSGRVGTEAFF. CDR3 sequence (DNA): TGTGCCACCAGTGGCAGGGTGGGCACTGAAGCTTTCTTT.

This chain uses TRBV7-2 with TRBJ2-2; D is ambiguous. CDR3 length equals 14 residues. Per the germline V gene, CDR1 is SGHTA and CDR2 is FQGNSA. V lost 0 bases and J lost 6, with 8 bases in between. CDR3 sequence reads: CASSLAAQAGELFF. In DNA, the CDR3 is TGTGCCAGCAGCTTAGCTGCCCAGGCCGGGGAGCTGTTTTTT.

The J gene is TRBJ1-2, the V gene TRBV5-4; 9 bases fit TRBD1. The V segment lost 4 bases and the J segment 2 bases; nucleotides outside the gene matches: 6. The CDR3 spans 15 residues. The germline gives CDR1 SGHNT, CDR2 YYREEE (reference sequence). The DNA for the CDR3 is TGTGCCAGCAGCGAACCGGGACAGGGAAACTATGGCTACACCTTC. Protein sequence: CASSEPGQGNYGYTF.

The chain links TRBV7-2 to TRBJ1-1; 7 bases are shared with TRBD1. The length of the CDR3 is 14 residues. V gave up 5 bases and J gave up 0 bases; unmatched junction bases: 3. The germline V gene encodes CDR1 SGHTA and CDR2 FQGNSA. The CDR3 nucleotides read TGTGCCAGCAGCCTAACAGGGGTGAACACTGAAGCTTTCTTT. This translates into CASSLTGVNTEAFF.

The chain couples TRBV11-2 to TRBJ2-2; no clear D. Germline-derived CDR1 and CDR2 are SGHAT and FQNNGV. The germline V and J ends were trimmed by 0 bases and 4 bases, with 9 bases remaining between them. This CDR3 contains 15 residues. The chain's CDR3 is CASSLESGSTGELFF. The CDR3 DNA is TGTGCCAGCAGCTTAGAGTCAGGAAGCACCGGGGAGCTGTTTTTT. The entire variable domain, with the rest obtained from reference TRBV11-2 and TRBJ2-2, is as follows: EAGVAQSPRYKIIEKRQSVAFWCNPISGHATLYWYQQILGQGPKLLIQFQNNGVVDDSQLPKDRFSAERLKGVDSTLKIQPAKLEDSAVYLCASSLESGSTGELFFGEGSRLTVL.

This chain connects TRBV11-2 to TRBJ2-1, with D perhaps matching TRBD2 (7 bases). The ends were cut back, 2 bases at V and 4 bases at J, with 9 bases in the middle. Germline assignment: CDR1 SGHAT and CDR2 FQNNGV. This CDR3 comprises 14 residues. The CDR3: CASSLSGTYNEQFF. DNA of the CDR3: TGTGCCAGCAGCTTAAGCGGGACATACAATGAGCAGTTCTTC.

V usage is TRBV4-3 and J usage is TRBJ1-1; no definite D call. With 1 base removed from V and 1 base from J, the gap between germline ends came to 10 bases. CDR1 is LGHNA and CDR2 is YSLEER in the germline V gene. This CDR3 is built from 15 residues. The CDR3 sequence is CASSQGVGPNTEAFF. In nucleotides, the CDR3 is TGCGCCAGCAGCCAAGGCGTCGGTCCGAACACTGAAGCTTTCTTT.

This chain uses TRBV7-2 with TRBJ2-7; 15 bases fit TRBD2. The V gene's germline CDR1 is SGHTA and CDR2 FQGNSA. This CDR3 spans 17 amino acids. V shed 2 bases and J 6 bases; nucleotides not matched to a gene: 8. The CDR3 is CASSLRTSGRGSGEQYF. CDR3 coding DNA: TGTGCCAGCAGCTTAAGGACTAGCGGGAGGGGTTCAGGCGAGCAGTACTTC.

This sequence joins TRBV19 and TRBJ2-1, with D hard to call. V was shortened by 1 base and J by 10 bases, with 8 bases between the two germline ends. Germline V gene data show CDR1 as LNHDA and CDR2 as SQIVND (reference sequence). The CDR3 totals 12 residues. DNA for the CDR3: TGTGCCAGTAGTATAGGCTGGCGGGAGCAGTTCTTC. Translated, it gives CASSIGWREQFF.

The J gene is TRBJ1-2, the V gene TRBV18; D unresolved. V lost 8 bases and J 2 bases, leaving 15 bases between the germline ends. This CDR3 spans 14 amino acids. The germline gives CDR1 KGHSH, CDR2 LQKENI. The CDR3 DNA is TGTGCCAGCCCACACTCTTCTCAAAACTATGGCTACACCTTC. Amino acids: CASPHSSQNYGYTF. The complete variable domain, with remaining parts taken from reference TRBV18 and TRBJ1-2, reads NAGVMQNPRHLVRRRGQEARLRCSPMKGHSHVYWYRQLPEEGLKFMVYLQKENIIDESGMPKERFSAEFPKEGPSILRIQQVVRGDSAAYFCASPHSSQNYGYTFGSGTRLTVV.

The J gene is TRBJ1-5, the V gene TRBV6-2 or TRBV6-3; D call uncertain. Germline V gene data show CDR1 as MNHEY and CDR2 as SVGEGT. The CDR3 spans 15 residues. V lost 5 bases and J lost 2, with 13 bases in between. For the CDR3, the DNA is TGTGCCAGCAGTCTAGCACGGGTTGGCAATCAGCCCCAGCATTTT. It is translated as CASSLARVGNQPQHF.

The chain joins TRBV19 to TRBJ2-5; 9 nucleotides agree with TRBD2. From germline, CDR1 is LNHDA and CDR2 SQIVND (reference sequence). V trimming: 6 bases; J trimming: 2 bases; junction bases outside the gene matches: 7. CDR3 length: 15 amino acids. The CDR3 protein is CASRRTSVNQETQYF. CDR3 coding DNA: TGTGCCAGTAGGAGGACTAGCGTAAATCAAGAGACCCAGTACTTC.

This chain links TRBV15 with TRBJ2-7; D possibly corresponds to TRBD1 (6 bases). Germline CDR1 LNHNV, CDR2 YYDKDF (reference sequence). CDR3 length: 16 residues. The ends were cut back, 0 bases at V and 1 base at J, with 13 bases in the middle. The CDR3, as DNA: TGTGCCACCAGCAGAGATTCCCAGGGGATATCCTACGAGCAGTACTTC. Encoded protein: CATSRDSQGISYEQYF.

The rearrangement uses TRBV18 and TRBJ2-7; possibly TRBD2 for D (5 bases). This CDR3 is 12 amino acids long. From germline, CDR1 is KGHSH and CDR2 LQKENI. Deletions cut 6 bases from V and 6 bases from J, with 12 bases between. The CDR3 is CASSQRDSEQYF. The CDR3 DNA sequence: TGTGCCAGCTCCCAACGGGATAGCGAGCAGTACTTC. The complete variable domain, with remaining parts taken from reference TRBV18 and TRBJ2-7, reads NAGVMQNPRHLVRRRGQEARLRCSPMKGHSHVYWYRQLPEEGLKFMVYLQKENIIDESGMPKERFSAEFPKEGPSILRIQQVVRGDSAAYFCASSQRDSEQYFGPGTRLTVT.

This clone was observed a single time. The J gene is TRBJ2-7, the V gene TRBV29-1, with 9 bases fitting TRBD1. V gave up 1 base and J gave up 2 bases; unmatched junction bases: 6. Germline V gene data show CDR1 as SQVTM and CDR2 as ANQGSEA. CDR3 size: 15 residues. Written as DNA, the CDR3 is TGCAGCGTTGAAGTAATAACAGGGGGCCCCTACGAGCAGTACTTC. It yields the protein CSVEVITGGPYEQYF.

This clone has just one count. The chain carries TRBV4-2 and TRBJ2-5; 9 bases are shared with TRBD2. The CDR3 totals 15 residues. CDR1 and CDR2 (germline): LGHNA, YNFKEQ. The ends lost 1 base at V and 2 bases at J; junction bases unmatched: 2. The CDR3 DNA sequence: TGTGCCAGCAGCCAAGGACTAGCGGAACAAGAGACCCAGTACTTC. Amino acid sequence: CASSQGLAEQETQYF.

This chain joins TRBV5-1 and TRBJ2-1; TRBD1 matches 11 bases. The CDR3 spans 19 residues. Per the germline V gene, CDR1 is SGHRS and CDR2 is YFSETQ. J was trimmed by 4 bases and V by 4 bases; bases with no gene match: 16. CDR3 sequence (DNA): TGCGCCAGCAGCCCCGGGACAGGGGGATCGGGGCTCAGATACAATGAGCAGTTCTTC. Encoded protein: CASSPGTGGSGLRYNEQFF. Complete variable domain (other parts from reference TRBV5-1 and TRBJ2-1): KAGVTQTPRYLIKTRGQQVTLSCSPISGHRSVSWYQQTPGQGLQFLFEYFSETQRNKGNFPGRFSGRQFSNSRSEMNVSTLELGDSALYLCASSPGTGGSGLRYNEQFFGPGTRLTVL.

The rearrangement joins TRBV3-1 (or the pseudogene TRBV3-2) to TRBJ2-5; no reliable D call. The germline V gene encodes CDR1 LGHDT and CDR2 YNNKEL (reference sequence). The CDR3 length is 15 residues. Trimming took off 3 bases at V and 4 bases at J, with 15 bases between the two ends. The CDR3 protein is CASSQNAVVGETQYF. CDR3 in DNA: TGTGCCAGCAGCCAGAATGCGGTGGTTGGAGAGACCCAGTACTTC.

The chain joins TRBV4-3 to TRBJ2-2; tentatively, D is TRBD1 (5 bases). The ends were cut back, 3 bases at V and 6 bases at J, with 8 bases in the middle. The CDR3 loop spans 13 amino acids. CDR1 LGHNA and CDR2 YSLEER come from the germline V gene. In nucleotides, the CDR3 is TGCGCCAGCAGCCATCCAGGGTCCGGGGAGCTGTTTTTT. Protein: CASSHPGSGELFF.

This clone was seen a handful of times. The chain carries TRBV18 and TRBJ1-6, with 10 positions matching TRBD1. The CDR3 covers 18 residues. V trimming: 1 base; J trimming: 6 bases; junction bases outside the gene matches: 9. CDR1 KGHSH and CDR2 LQKENI come from the germline V gene. The CDR3 nucleotides are TGTGCCAGCTCACCACTTAAGTCCGGACAGGGGGGTAATTCACCCCTCCACTTT. It encodes CASSPLKSGQGGNSPLHF. The full variable domain, in which reference TRBV18 and TRBJ1-6 provide the parts outside the CDR3, is NAGVMQNPRHLVRRRGQEARLRCSPMKGHSHVYWYRQLPEEGLKFMVYLQKENIIDESGMPKERFSAEFPKEGPSILRIQQVVRGDSAAYFCASSPLKSGQGGNSPLHFGNGTRLTVT.

The rearrangement joins TRBV6-2 or TRBV6-3 to TRBJ2-3; 9 bases fit TRBD2. The germline gives CDR1 MNHEY, CDR2 SVGEGT. V was pared by 3 bases and J by 5 bases, with 6 bases of the junction left unmatched. The CDR3 spans 15 residues. The CDR3 bases are TGTGCCAGCAGTTATGTTCTAGCGGGAAGAGATACGCAGTATTTT. It encodes CASSYVLAGRDTQYF.

The chain uses TRBV3-1 (or the pseudogene TRBV3-2) and TRBJ1-6; D not certain. Trimming removed 1 base from V and 2 bases from J, with 12 bases in between. The CDR3 contains 17 residues. In germline, CDR1 is LGHDT, CDR2 YNNKEL (reference sequence). The DNA for the CDR3 is TGTGCCAGCAGCCAAGCACTCCTCGGAGCCTATAATTCACCCCTCCACTTT. It yields the protein CASSQALLGAYNSPLHF.

V is TRBV27 and J is TRBJ2-7, with 7 bases that match TRBD1. V dropped 5 bases and J dropped 2; count of bases not matched to a gene: 6. Germline V gene sequence: CDR1 MNHEY, CDR2 SMNVEV (reference sequence). The CDR3 extends over 14 amino acids. The CDR3 coding sequence is TGTGCCAGCAGTATGACAGGGCCAACCTACGAGCAGTACTTC. Translated: CASSMTGPTYEQYF.

The V call is TRBV18, the J call TRBJ2-7; 7 nucleotides line up with TRBD1. Germline V gene data show CDR1 as KGHSH and CDR2 as LQKENI. This CDR3 region has 14 residues. V shed 2 bases, J shed 5 bases, and the junction held 6 bases outside the gene matches. This chain's CDR3 is CASSPFTGEDEQYF. The CDR3 nucleotides are TGTGCCAGCTCACCATTCACAGGGGAAGACGAGCAGTACTTC.

The chain joins TRBV28 to TRBJ1-6, with D possibly TRBD1 on 6 matching bases. Germline values: CDR1 MDHEN, CDR2 SYDVKM. CDR3 size: 14 residues. Trimming pared 9 bases from V and 10 bases from J, leaving 19 bases between. This CDR3 reads CASRDGGTGSPLHF. CDR3 DNA: TGTGCCAGTCGTGATGGGGGCACAGGCTCACCCCTCCACTTT.

This chain uses TRBV28 with TRBJ2-7; a possible D gene is TRBD1 (7 bases). V was pared by 5 bases and J by 4 bases, with 12 bases between. The CDR3 extends over 13 amino acids. CDR1 and CDR2 from the germline V gene are MDHEN and SYDVKM. Here the CDR3 DNA reads TGTGCCAGCAGTAAGACAGGGACTTACGAGCAGTACTTC. The encoded protein is CASSKTGTYEQYF. The full variable domain, with the rest looked up from reference TRBV28 and TRBJ2-7, is DVKVTQSSRYLVKRTGEKVFLECVQDMDHENMFWYRQDPGLGLRLIYFSYDVKMKEKGDIPEGYSVSREKKERFSLILESASTNQTSMYLCASSKTGTYEQYFGPGTRLTVT.

This chain uses TRBV19 with TRBJ2-3; D is unresolved. Trimming left V 5 bases short and J 4 bases short, with 13 bases between. CDR3 size: 14 residues. CDR1 and CDR2 (germline): LNHDA, SQIVND (reference sequence). CDR3 in amino acids: CASSPLDRADTQYF. The CDR3, as DNA: TGTGCCAGTAGTCCCCTAGATCGCGCAGATACGCAGTATTTT.

V is TRBV7-2 and J is TRBJ2-7, with unresolved D. This CDR3 region has 15 residues. V was pared by 3 bases and J by 0 bases, with 12 bases between. The germline V gene has CDR1 SGHTA and CDR2 FQGNSA. The CDR3 here is CASSFRGLDSYEQYF. CDR3 nucleotides: TGTGCCAGCAGCTTCAGAGGATTAGACTCCTACGAGCAGTACTTC.

The chain employs TRBV6-2 or TRBV6-3 and TRBJ1-5; no clear D. The CDR3 runs to 14 residues. The V gene lost 5 bases and the J gene lost 1 base, with 9 bases spanning the gap. In germline, CDR1 is MNHEY, CDR2 SVGEGT. CDR3 nucleotide sequence: TGTGCCAGCAGTATTTTTGGCAGCAATCAGCCCCAGCATTTT. Translation: CASSIFGSNQPQHF.